This T cell receptor (beta chain) derives from a study of identical twins. This clonotype was counted only a few times. Its antigen is as yet unknown. Study-level findings and limits: Zero-insertion analyses could be partly confounded by invariant MAIT and iNKT cells. While abundant cord blood beta clonotypes carried fewer insertions, memory repertoires showed no such pattern.

MiXCR, run by TCRdb on the 5' RACE reads, gives a single entry per CDR3 protein. The sample has about 530,000 distinct CDR3 sequences, 13% to 15% seen once; the top ten hold more than 0.4%. These sequences were also reported in another study, on yellow fever vaccine responses in identical twins.

Sequenced sample: CD4+ T cells sorted from blood. The clonotype was recovered from a woman under 30 in good health.

CDR3 in amino acids: CASSLTDGEQYF. The CDR3 nucleotides are TGTGCCAGCAGCCTCACGGACGGCGAGCAGTACTTC. J is TRBJ2-7 and V is TRBV6-6, with unresolved D. Germline V gives CDR1 MNHNY, CDR2 SVGAGI (reference sequence). The CDR3 has 12 residues. Trimming left V 6 bases short and J 6 bases short, with 12 bases between.